Listed below are T cell receptor beta chains from one sample, sequenced in a study of blood T cell repertoires in COVID-19. The data were produced by immunoSEQ multiplex PCR, yet TCRdb's version contains in-frame clones alone and is incomplete. The sample consists of just under 85,000 clones, 83% of them appearing once. The sequenced material came from peripheral blood. The receptors stem from a woman older than 75 with acute or convalescent COVID-19. Both conserved end residues are part of each CDR3. Fields, in order: V gene, J gene, clone size, CDR3 protein. Rows may omit the clone size; those that give it use once, few, many or a size class.

v_call: TRBV30
j_call: TRBJ1-5
clone_size: NA
cdr3_aa: CAWSVTGSQPQHF

v_call: TRBV5-6
j_call: TRBJ1-5
clone_size: NA
cdr3_aa: CASSLRQGGNQPQHF

v_call: TRBV6-5
j_call: TRBJ2-2
clone_size: once
cdr3_aa: CASSRGSGELFF

v_call: TRBV19
j_call: TRBJ2-3
clone_size: NA
cdr3_aa: CASSTQRERRDTQYF

v_call: TRBV7-2
j_call: TRBJ2-3
clone_size: few
cdr3_aa: CASSLGLGTDTQYF

v_call: TRBV5-1
j_call: TRBJ2-5
clone_size: NA
cdr3_aa: CASSKGDFGSEETQYF

v_call: TRBV6-2/TRBV6-3
j_call: TRBJ2-2
clone_size: NA
cdr3_aa: CASSYSPRSANTGELFF

v_call: TRBV7-2
j_call: TRBJ1-6
clone_size: NA
cdr3_aa: CASSLAGQGSSPLHF

v_call: TRBV10-1
j_call: TRBJ2-3
clone_size: NA
cdr3_aa: CASSESTNSGTGYTDTQYF

v_call: TRBV15
j_call: TRBJ2-5
clone_size: once
cdr3_aa: CASAGVLEETQYF

v_call: TRBV18
j_call: TRBJ2-1
clone_size: NA
cdr3_aa: CASSRLAGEGEQFF

v_call: TRBV7-3
j_call: TRBJ2-1
clone_size: NA
cdr3_aa: CASSRGLAGVNEQFF

v_call: TRBV19
j_call: TRBJ2-2
clone_size: NA
cdr3_aa: CASTPSVGAPRTGELFF

v_call: TRBV18
j_call: TRBJ1-5
clone_size: few
cdr3_aa: CASSPQTVGSNQPQHF

v_call: TRBV28
j_call: TRBJ1-2
clone_size: NA
cdr3_aa: CASSSQGVLDYTF

v_call: TRBV5-1
j_call: TRBJ2-3
clone_size: NA
cdr3_aa: CASSLRAGLGYDTQYF

v_call: TRBV5-6
j_call: TRBJ2-6
clone_size: NA
cdr3_aa: CASSLGSGANVLTF

v_call: TRBV27
j_call: TRBJ2-1
clone_size: once
cdr3_aa: CASAPTVPLLFF

v_call: TRBV5-1
j_call: TRBJ2-3
clone_size: NA
cdr3_aa: CASSPGLAGFTDTQYF

v_call: TRBV6-5
j_call: TRBJ2-3
clone_size: NA
cdr3_aa: CASSYSLAGAKDTQYF

v_call: TRBV5-1
j_call: TRBJ2-1
clone_size: NA
cdr3_aa: CASSPAGANKHNEQFF

v_call: TRBV19
j_call: TRBJ2-2
clone_size: NA
cdr3_aa: CASSSLPGQGAGELFF

v_call: TRBV9
j_call: TRBJ2-1
clone_size: NA
cdr3_aa: CASSASTSGRAGEQFF

v_call: TRBV19
j_call: TRBJ2-7
clone_size: NA
cdr3_aa: CASSTGQGTISNEQYF

v_call: TRBV6-2/TRBV6-3
j_call: TRBJ2-7
clone_size: NA
cdr3_aa: CASSRAGSSYEQYF

v_call: TRBV19
j_call: TRBJ2-7
clone_size: NA
cdr3_aa: CASSGLAGGPYEQYF

v_call: TRBV6-5
j_call: TRBJ1-1
clone_size: NA
cdr3_aa: CASSGTGGLTEAFF

v_call: TRBV3-1/TRBV3-2
j_call: TRBJ2-3
clone_size: NA
cdr3_aa: CASSQDRRQVTDTQYF

v_call: TRBV3-1/TRBV3-2
j_call: TRBJ2-1
clone_size: NA
cdr3_aa: CASSPTRDSYNEQFF

v_call: TRBV10-3
j_call: TRBJ1-2
clone_size: NA
cdr3_aa: CAINSGQGRFGYTF

v_call: TRBV16
j_call: TRBJ2-7
clone_size: NA
cdr3_aa: CASSQLGTGALSYEQYF

v_call: TRBV7-2
j_call: TRBJ2-3
clone_size: NA
cdr3_aa: CASSSAGGQVTDTQYF

v_call: TRBV25-1
j_call: TRBJ2-2
clone_size: NA
cdr3_aa: CASTTRTGGSGELFF

v_call: TRBV7-2
j_call: TRBJ2-7
clone_size: NA
cdr3_aa: CASSLRGQENYEQYF

v_call: TRBV29-1
j_call: TRBJ1-2
clone_size: NA
cdr3_aa: CSVDLEGGYGYTF

v_call: TRBV7-2
j_call: TRBJ2-7
clone_size: NA
cdr3_aa: CASGSGYYEQYF

v_call: TRBV10-3
j_call: TRBJ2-2
clone_size: NA
cdr3_aa: CAISGTGRDTGELFF

v_call: TRBV24-1
j_call: TRBJ2-1
clone_size: NA
cdr3_aa: CATSDSSASGLYNEQFF

v_call: TRBV4-1
j_call: TRBJ2-7
clone_size: NA
cdr3_aa: CASSPLWRGSYEQYF

v_call: TRBV9
j_call: TRBJ2-7
clone_size: NA
cdr3_aa: CASSPLSGYEQYF

v_call: TRBV4-2
j_call: TRBJ2-7
clone_size: NA
cdr3_aa: CASSPSSGTSGGSYEQYF

v_call: TRBV27
j_call: TRBJ2-7
clone_size: NA
cdr3_aa: CASSFWSGTGTSYEQYF

v_call: TRBV2
j_call: TRBJ1-1
clone_size: NA
cdr3_aa: CASSPQGENTEAFF

v_call: TRBV6-2/TRBV6-3
j_call: TRBJ2-5
clone_size: NA
cdr3_aa: CASSYPGEGQTQYF

v_call: TRBV18
j_call: TRBJ1-5
clone_size: NA
cdr3_aa: CASSLLGFSNQPQHF

v_call: TRBV7-8
j_call: TRBJ2-7
clone_size: NA
cdr3_aa: CASSLAQGARYEQYF

v_call: TRBV29-1
j_call: TRBJ1-4
clone_size: NA
cdr3_aa: CSVVGQNEKLFF

v_call: TRBV5-1
j_call: TRBJ1-3
clone_size: once
cdr3_aa: CASSLDSSGNTIYF

v_call: TRBV2
j_call: TRBJ2-6
clone_size: NA
cdr3_aa: CASSASPSGANVLTF

v_call: TRBV5-4
j_call: TRBJ1-4
clone_size: NA
cdr3_aa: CASSMGQGDRKLFF

v_call: TRBV29-1
j_call: TRBJ2-7
clone_size: NA
cdr3_aa: CSVEERQGAYEQYF

v_call: TRBV24-1
j_call: TRBJ2-6
clone_size: NA
cdr3_aa: CATKDSSSGANVLTF